The clone carrying this T cell receptor beta chain was seen only a few times. TCRdb re-analysed the 5' RACE reads in MiXCR, keeping a single row per CDR3 protein. The data contain around 72,000 distinct CDR3 sequences, around 7.1% of them singletons. CDR1 is SGHVS, CDR2 FNYEAQ, per germline. V shed 1 base and J shed 0 bases, with 6 bases lying between them. The CDR3 contains 14 residues. These data are taken from a study of T cells after yellow fever vaccination. The V gene is TRBV7-6, the J gene TRBJ2-5; no clear D. This sequence was found in a man aged 18 to 29 who received the YFV17D yellow fever vaccine. Specimen: CD8+ T cells sorted from PBMCs, collected roughly 10 days after the first yellow fever vaccination. CDR3 bases: TGTGCCAGCAGCTTAGGGGTGTACCAAGAGACCCAGTACTTC. Protein sequence: CASSLGVYQETQYF.